Each of the 3 T cell receptor beta chains below was sequenced from the same sample in a study of T-cell memory formation after mild COVID-19. TCRdb recomputed calls from the 5' RACE reads with MiXCR, one row per CDR3 protein. The sample lists 250,000 to 300,000 distinct CDR3 sequences, around 15% seen once, with 22% in the top ten. Source material: PBMCs or a T cell subset sorted from them (not recorded which). The origin of the receptors is a man between 18 and 35 years old who had mild COVID-19 (a few samples of this study predate the infection). Cell type and time point are not known.

The chain combines TRBV6-2 or TRBV6-3 with TRBJ1-6, with D unclear. Trimming left V 10 bases short and J 0 bases short, with 16 bases between. CDR3 length: 16 amino acids. Germline CDR1 and CDR2: MNHEY and SVGEGT. The CDR3 DNA sequence: TGTGCCACCACGGGAAAGGCCGGCTCCTATAATTCACCCCTCCACTTT. Amino acids: CATTGKAGSYNSPLHF.

This clonotype was seen more than once but under ten times. DNA for the CDR3: TGTGCCACCGGGGACAGACCCTACGAGCAGTACTTC. This encodes CATGDRPYEQYF. The chain employs TRBV19 and TRBJ2-7; TRBD1 matches at 7 bases. J was trimmed by 2 bases and V by 10 bases; bases with no gene match: 5. CDR1 and CDR2 (germline): LNHDA, SQIVND (reference sequence). This CDR3 has 12 amino acids.

Concerning this clonotype itself: A junction boundary mismatches the germline segment, possibly from a read error. The V gene is TRBV7-2, the J gene TRBJ1-1, with a possible D match to TRBD1 (5 bases). In germline, CDR1 is SGHTA, CDR2 FQGNSA. There are 15 residues in the CDR3. CDR3 DNA: TGTGCCAGCAGCTTCGAATGGGACGGTAAAGAAGAAGCTCTCTTT. Protein sequence: CASSFEWDGKEEALF.